Sequencing of this TCR beta chain was carried out in a study of blood T cells in healthy people across ages. V trimming: 4 bases; J trimming: 6 bases; junction bases outside the gene matches: 11. CDR1 is MGHRA, CDR2 YSYEKL, per germline. The CDR3 is 16 amino acids. With regard to this clonotype: Its antigen remains unidentified.

Drawn from each donor were around 10 milliliters of peripheral blood. Broader study findings: Unsorted PBMC material precluded a definitive naive versus antigen-experienced comparison. Versus aged donors, long-lived donors had higher diversity and more naive CD4+ cells.

PCR was performed a second time for 7 to 11 cycles using a sample-barcoded 5' primer and a J-beta primer mix. Each CDR3 protein gets one entry after TCRdb re-called the 5' RACE reads with MiXCR. The repertoire has hundreds of thousands of distinct CDR3 sequences, 55% to 70% of them found once; the top ten carry around 22%. The TCR originated in a man aged 25 to 45 in good health. The sample consisted of blood. The chain has TRBV4-1 and TRBJ2-3; 9 nucleotides match TRBD1. The CDR3 nucleotides are TGCGCCAGCAGCCTCCCGACAGGGGGACGGCCCGATACGCAGTATTTT. It encodes CASSLPTGGRPDTQYF.